These 17 T cell receptor beta chains were all obtained from the same sample, sequenced in a study of Ad26.COV2.S vaccination and SARS-CoV-2 variants. Treatment denoted: around 19 received Ad26.COV2.S at low or high dose, single or two shots; several received placebo; per-sample allocation not given. On day 63 after the first injection, vaccine and placebo recipients gave samples. Some clones are missing from TCRdb's copy, which holds only in-frame ones; the method was immunoSEQ multiplex PCR. Among about 400,000 clones listed, around 82% were seen once. Specimen: peripheral blood, collected in a trial of Ad26.COV2.S vaccine versus placebo. These receptor sequences come from a person between 18 and 60 years old who received the Ad26.COV2.S COVID-19 vaccine or a placebo.

This chain links TRBV2 with TRBJ2-7, with 8 bases matching TRBD1. The V and J ends lost 4 bases and 4 bases, in that order; junction bases with no gene match: 9. The CDR3 has 15 amino acids. Germline V lookup: CDR1 SNHLY, CDR2 FYNNEI. The CDR3 reads CASSASRTGRYEQYF. For the CDR3, the DNA is TGTGCCAGCAGTGCGTCGAGGACAGGGCGATACGAGCAGTACTTC.

V is TRBV18 and J is TRBJ2-1; TRBD2 aligns across 7 bases. After removal of 5 bases from V and 12 bases from J, the junction contained 22 bases not matched to a gene. Germline V gives CDR1 KGHSH, CDR2 LQKENI. This CDR3 region has 17 residues. Written as DNA, the CDR3 is TGTGCCAGCTCAGGAGCGCCTAGCGGCGGGCTCTCTGATGGGCAGTTCTTC. This translates into CASSGAPSGGLSDGQFF.

The chain recombines TRBV5-1 with TRBJ2-5, with 7 nucleotides matching TRBD2. The CDR3 loop spans 15 amino acids. Germline CDR1 and CDR2: SGHRS and YFSETQ. V lost 0 bases, J lost 5 bases, and 7 bases stayed unmatched. The CDR3 nucleotides are TGCGCCAGCAGCTTGGAGCCGGGGGGACGTGAGACCCAGTACTTC. This encodes CASSLEPGGRETQYF.

The chain is built from TRBV7-3 and TRBJ1-2; D may be TRBD1 (6 bases). CDR1 SGHTA and CDR2 FQGTGA come from the germline V gene. The CDR3 is 16 amino acids. Deletions cut 4 bases from V and 4 bases from J, with 19 bases between. CDR3 DNA sequence: TGTGCCAGCAGCTCCTTCGTGACAGGAAACCTCTATGGCTACACCTTC. The encoded protein is CASSSFVTGNLYGYTF.

The CDR3 region has the DNA TGTGCCAGCAGCACCTTTGGGGGATCCGAGCAGTACTTC. It translates to CASSTFGGSEQYF. The rearrangement links TRBV7-2 to TRBJ2-7; D is possibly TRBD1 or TRBD2 (5 bases each). Trimming removed 5 bases from V and 6 bases from J, with 14 bases in between. The CDR3 extends over 13 amino acids. From germline, CDR1 is SGHTA and CDR2 FQGNSA.

The chain employs TRBV18 and TRBJ2-1; 16 bases map to TRBD2. The CDR3 has 19 residues. Trimming removed 7 bases from V and 8 bases from J; junction bases left unmatched: 17. In germline, CDR1 is KGHSH, CDR2 LQKENI. The CDR3 nucleotides read TGTGCCAGCTTATTCGAAAGTGAGGGACTAGCGGGAGGGCAGGATGAGCAGTTCTTC. This gives the protein CASLFESEGLAGGQDEQFF.

This sequence joins TRBV23-1 and TRBJ1-1, with D hard to call. TRBV23-1 is an ORF, with its function uncertain. This CDR3 has 14 amino acids. With 2 bases removed from V and 7 bases from J, the gap between germline ends came to 14 bases. The CDR3 DNA reads TGCGCCAGCAGTCAAAAGCCCAAGTGTCTTGAAGCTTTCTTT. Translated: CASSQKPKCLEAFF.

The rearrangement joins TRBV5-1 to TRBJ2-1; no clear D. The ends were cut back, 3 bases at V and 0 bases at J, with 10 bases in the middle. Germline loops: CDR1 SGHRS, CDR2 YFSETQ. The CDR3 runs to 15 residues. The CDR3 DNA is TGCGCCAGCAGCTACGGACGGCGCTCCTACAATGAGCAGTTCTTC. It codes for CASSYGRRSYNEQFF.

The V call is TRBV25-1, the J call TRBJ1-1; D gene unclear. CDR1 and CDR2 (germline): MGHDK, SYGVNS. V lost 5 bases and J lost 0, with 10 bases in between. The CDR3 consists of 14 residues. CDR3 coding DNA: TGTGCCAGCAGTACAATGGGAGTGAACACTGAAGCTTTCTTT. This codes for CASSTMGVNTEAFF.

The table lists this clone with a count of one. V is TRBV30 and J is TRBJ1-2; tentative D call: TRBD1 (5 bases). Germline loops: CDR1 GTSNPN, CDR2 SVGIG (reference sequence). The CDR3 covers 14 residues. Trimming stripped 4 bases from V and 3 bases from J, with 15 bases between. The CDR3 here is CAWTAGSLYYGYTF. The CDR3 DNA reads as TGTGCCTGGACTGCAGGGTCCCTCTACTATGGCTACACCTTC.

The V and J genes are TRBV19 and TRBJ2-7; 13 positions match TRBD2. V lost 3 bases and J lost 2; bases outside the gene matches: 1. The CDR3 sequence is 15 residues long. Germline V lookup: CDR1 LNHDA, CDR2 SQIVND (reference sequence). DNA for the CDR3: TGTGCCAGTAGTATTGGGACTAGCGGGGCCTACGAGCAGTACTTC. It is translated as CASSIGTSGAYEQYF.

V usage is TRBV19 and J usage is TRBJ2-3, with D uncertain. Trimming stripped 8 bases from V and 3 bases from J, with 12 bases between. The CDR3 consists of 13 residues. From germline, CDR1 is LNHDA and CDR2 SQIVND (reference sequence). The CDR3 sequence is CASSPSYTDTQYF. DNA for the CDR3: TGTGCCAGTTCTCCCTCCTATACAGATACGCAGTATTTT.

This chain joins TRBV6-1 and TRBJ2-4; D may correspond to TRBD1 or TRBD2 (6 bases each). The CDR3 runs to 16 residues. Deletions cut 4 bases from V and 9 bases from J, with 22 bases between. Germline assignment: CDR1 MNHNS and CDR2 SASEGT. The CDR3 loop is CASSVRSLGGLGIQYF. DNA of the CDR3: TGTGCCAGCAGTGTAAGAAGTCTAGGGGGGCTGGGCATTCAGTACTTC.

The chain carries TRBV15 and TRBJ1-2; D gene uncertain. The germline CDR1 and CDR2 sequences are LNHNV and YYDKDF (reference sequence). The length of the CDR3 is 16 residues. V lost 3 bases and J 8 bases, leaving 22 bases between the germline ends. The CDR3 protein is CATSRGYSLIARGYTF. The CDR3 nucleotides are TGTGCCACCAGCAGGGGGTACAGCCTAATCGCGAGGGGCTACACCTTC.

The V and J genes are TRBV25-1 and TRBJ2-1; 8 bases map to TRBD2. This CDR3 has 18 residues. The V gene end was trimmed by 1 base and the J gene end by 5 bases; junction bases not matched to a gene: 13. Germline CDR1 is MGHDK and CDR2 is SYGVNS. CDR3 in amino acids: CASSESPGTRGSHNEQFF. In nucleotides, the CDR3 is TGTGCCAGCAGTGAATCCCCCGGGACTAGGGGTTCGCACAATGAGCAGTTCTTC.

The gene calls are TRBV9 and TRBJ1-1; D is ambiguous. CDR1 is SGDLS, CDR2 YYNGEE, per germline. The V end was cut by 3 bases, the J end by 0 bases, with 12 bases between. The CDR3 has 15 residues. The CDR3 nucleotides are TGTGCCAGCAGCGCTCAGATAAATTTGAACACTGAAGCTTTCTTT. Amino acid sequence: CASSAQINLNTEAFF.

The V gene is TRBV11-2, the J gene TRBJ1-2; 7 bases line up with TRBD1. The CDR3 runs 14 residues. J gave up 4 bases and V 6 bases, and 8 bases lay outside the gene matches. From germline, CDR1 is SGHAT and CDR2 FQNNGV. CDR3 nucleotides: TGTGCCAGCAGTTGGGCAGGGGGTTCCTATGGCTACACCTTC. Translating gives CASSWAGGSYGYTF.